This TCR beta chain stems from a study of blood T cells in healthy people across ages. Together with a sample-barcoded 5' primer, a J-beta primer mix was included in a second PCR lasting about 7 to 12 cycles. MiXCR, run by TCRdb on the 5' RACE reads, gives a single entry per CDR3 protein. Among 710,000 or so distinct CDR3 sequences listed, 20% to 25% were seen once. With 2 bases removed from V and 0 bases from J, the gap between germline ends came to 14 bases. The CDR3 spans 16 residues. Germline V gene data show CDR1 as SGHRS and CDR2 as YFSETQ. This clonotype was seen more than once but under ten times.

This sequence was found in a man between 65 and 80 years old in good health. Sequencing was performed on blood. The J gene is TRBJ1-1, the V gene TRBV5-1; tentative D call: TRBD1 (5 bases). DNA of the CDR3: TGCGCCAGCAGCTTAGGACAACAAGTTATGAACACTGAAGCTTTCTTT. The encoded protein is CASSLGQQVMNTEAFF.